This paragraph covers one T cell receptor (beta chain) sequence. Researchers took RNA transcripts and amplified the TCR beta CDR3 regions from them. HTBI primers drove first-round RT-PCR of the TCR CDR3. TCRdb processed the multiplex PCR reads anew with MiXCR; each CDR3 protein has one entry. The table lists fewer than 350,000 distinct CDR3 sequences, roughly 19% of them singletons. V gave up 1 base and J gave up 6 bases; unmatched junction bases: 20. This CDR3 is built from 19 residues. CDR1 and CDR2 (germline): SEHNR, FQNEAQ (reference sequence). The sample belongs to a study of T cells in Graves' hyperthyroidism and ophthalmopathy.

The material sequenced was blood. The V and J genes are TRBV7-9 and TRBJ2-7; 8 bases agree with TRBD1. This TCR derives from a man in his fifties or sixties with Graves' ophthalmopathy. DNA for the CDR3: TGTGCCAGCAGCTTAGGGAATTTGCGATCAGGGGGCGCGGCTATCGAGCAGTACTTC. It yields the protein CASSLGNLRSGGAAIEQYF.